These 29 T cell receptor beta chains were sequenced from one sample in a study of ipilimumab plus nivolumab after autologous stem cell transplantation. Sequencing was performed with immunoSEQ multiplex PCR; in TCRdb, only in-frame clones are kept and a portion is missing. The sample consists of under 25,000 clones, about 81% of them appearing once. This specimen consisted of PBMCs, obtained in a trial of ipilimumab plus nivolumab as post-transplant consolidation. These receptor sequences come from a male donor with diffuse large B-cell lymphoma.

This clone showed up just once. The chain combines TRBV4-1 with TRBJ1-2; D unresolved. This CDR3 has 16 residues. Germline V gene data show CDR1 as MGHRA and CDR2 as YSYEKL. Deletions cut 0 bases from V and 6 bases from J, with 17 bases between. This chain's CDR3 is CASSQDRIRGGHGYTF. CDR3 sequence (DNA): TGCGCCAGCAGCCAAGATCGGATACGAGGTGGGCATGGCTACACCTTC.

As DNA, the CDR3 is TGTGCCAGCAGCTCGGACGGGCCCGAGCAGTACTTC. Translated: CASSSDGPEQYF. The rearrangement joins TRBV5-4 to TRBJ2-7; the D is unclear. The CDR3 is 12 residues long. Germline V gene lookup returns CDR1 SGHNT and CDR2 YYREEE (reference sequence). V gave up 3 bases and J gave up 6 bases, with 10 bases separating them.

The V gene is TRBV4-1, the J gene TRBJ2-3, with TRBD2 identical over 10 bases. This CDR3 region has 18 residues. Germline values: CDR1 MGHRA, CDR2 YSYEKL. Trimming at V came to 2 bases and at J to 3 bases, leaving 11 bases not matched to a gene. The CDR3 here is CASSQYGLADVGTDTQYF. The CDR3, as DNA: TGCGCCAGCAGCCAATATGGACTAGCGGACGTGGGGACAGATACGCAGTATTTT.

The chain employs TRBV11-2 and TRBJ2-3; a weak D match, TRBD1 (6 bases). CDR1 is SGHAT and CDR2 is FQNNGV in the germline V gene. V was clipped by 5 bases and J by 6 bases, with 12 bases between them. This CDR3 has 13 residues. The CDR3 is CASSPQRGDTQYF. The DNA for the CDR3 is TGTGCCAGCAGCCCGCAGAGGGGGGATACGCAGTATTTT. The full variable domain, rest sourced from reference TRBV11-2 and TRBJ2-3, is EAGVAQSPRYKIIEKRQSVAFWCNPISGHATLYWYQQILGQGPKLLIQFQNNGVVDDSQLPKDRFSAERLKGVDSTLKIQPAKLEDSAVYLCASSPQRGDTQYFGPGTRLTVL.

This chain connects TRBV27 to TRBJ2-7; the match to TRBD2 covers 11 bases. After removal of 5 bases from V and 9 bases from J, the junction contained 9 bases not matched to a gene. The length of the CDR3 is 14 residues. CDR1 and CDR2 from the germline V gene are MNHEY and SMNVEV (reference sequence). CDR3 coding DNA: TGTGCCAGCAGTCTTGGGACTAGCGGCGTGGGGCAGTACTTC. It specifies CASSLGTSGVGQYF.

The rearrangement uses TRBV5-1 and TRBJ2-7; no reliable D call. Trimming took off 0 bases at V and 0 bases at J, with 13 bases between the two ends. There are 16 residues in the CDR3. The germline V gene has CDR1 SGHRS and CDR2 YFSETQ. The CDR3 region has the DNA TGCGCCAGCAGCTTGGCCTGGCAGGAAAGCTCCTACGAGCAGTACTTC. It encodes CASSLAWQESSYEQYF.

This clone was observed a single time. The chain couples TRBV30 to TRBJ2-5, with 8 bases identical to TRBD2. The DNA end is more similar to TRBJ2-7, so the J call may be wrong. CDR1 GTSNPN and CDR2 SVGIG come from the germline V gene (reference sequence). This CDR3 comprises 10 residues. CDR3 loop: CASGGDEQYF. The CDR3 nucleotides are TGTGCCTCGGGAGGGGACGAGCAGTACTTC.

This chain connects TRBV7-9 to TRBJ1-1; weak D call: TRBD1 (5 bases). This CDR3 comprises 14 residues. Trimming pared 3 bases from V and 6 bases from J, leaving 14 bases between. Germline V gene lookup returns CDR1 SEHNR and CDR2 FQNEAQ (reference sequence). CDR3 in DNA: TGTGCCAGCAGCTTCGGGGGAATGGTCGCTGAAGCTTTCTTT. This codes for CASSFGGMVAEAFF.

This clone was picked up one time. The chain carries TRBV23-1 and TRBJ2-7; D uncertain. TRBV23-1 is treated as an ORF (open reading frame) with a function not yet certain. Trimming pared 7 bases from V and 4 bases from J, leaving 11 bases between. CDR3 size: 12 residues. The CDR3: CASIGRLYEQYF. In DNA form, the CDR3 reads TGCGCCAGCATAGGCAGATTATACGAGCAGTACTTC.

This clone counts as medium-sized (0.01 to 0.1%). The chain uses TRBV7-9 and TRBJ1-4, with a weak D call TRBD1 (5 bases). This CDR3 spans 15 amino acids. The V end lost 6 bases, the J end lost 4 bases, and 15 bases lay between the germline ends. The germline V gene has CDR1 SEHNR and CDR2 FQNEAQ (reference sequence). CDR3 nucleotides: TGTGCCAGCAGGGAAACAGGAACGGATAATGAAAAACTGTTTTTT. It specifies CASRETGTDNEKLFF.

The rearrangement links TRBV7-9 to TRBJ1-4; 10 bases match TRBD1. From germline, CDR1 is SEHNR and CDR2 FQNEAQ (reference sequence). The CDR3 is 11 residues long. Germline trimming cut 11 bases from V and 7 bases from J; bases unmatched to any gene: 1. CDR3 protein: CAGQGVEKLFF. The DNA of the CDR3 is TGTGCCGGACAGGGGGTTGAAAAACTGTTTTTT.

The CDR3 nucleotides read TGCGCCAGCAGCCAAATGTCCTTCTCCTATAATTCACCCCTCCACTTT. This gives the protein CASSQMSFSYNSPLHF. The gene calls are TRBV4-1 and TRBJ1-6; D call uncertain. The CDR3 runs to 16 residues. CDR1 is MGHRA and CDR2 is YSYEKL in the germline V gene. Trimming pared 2 bases from V and 0 bases from J, leaving 8 bases between.

The chain carries TRBV5-5 and TRBJ1-6; TRBD1 matches 7 bases. The CDR3 is made up of 18 amino acids. V trimming: 3 bases; J trimming: 2 bases; junction bases outside the gene matches: 11. Germline CDR1 and CDR2: SGHKS and YYEKEE (reference sequence). The CDR3 here is CASSSRGGGRTYNSPLHF. The DNA for the CDR3 is TGTGCCAGCAGCTCCAGGGGGGGAGGTCGAACCTATAATTCACCCCTCCACTTT. The whole variable domain, filled in from reference TRBV5-5 and TRBJ1-6, reads DAGVTQSPTHLIKTRGQQVTLRCSPISGHKSVSWYQQVLGQGPQFIFQYYEKEERGRGNFPDRFSARQFPNYSSELNVNALLLGDSALYLCASSSRGGGRTYNSPLHFGNGTRLTVT.

This clone was recorded once. The V gene is TRBV18, the J gene TRBJ2-3, with a tentative D call TRBD2 (6 bases). Trimming left V 0 bases short and J 1 base short, with 8 bases between. The CDR3 consists of 15 residues. Germline CDR1 is KGHSH and CDR2 is LQKENI. The CDR3 region has the DNA TGTGCCAGCTCACCACCTTCTAGCGGCACAGATACGCAGTATTTT. Translated: CASSPPSSGTDTQYF.

The V gene is TRBV10-3, the J gene TRBJ2-1; a weak D match, TRBD1 (6 bases). The V gene's germline CDR1 is ENHRY and CDR2 SYGVKD. V shed 10 bases and J shed 2 bases, with 18 bases lying between them. CDR3 length equals 15 residues. The CDR3 region is CASSESQGTYNEQFF. DNA of the CDR3: TGTGCCAGCAGCGAATCACAGGGAACCTACAATGAGCAGTTCTTC.

This chain joins TRBV6-1 and TRBJ1-5, with unresolved D. V was shortened by 1 base and J by 0 bases, with 7 bases between the two germline ends. CDR3 length: 15 residues. The germline CDR1 and CDR2 sequences are MNHNS and SASEGT. The CDR3 DNA reads as TGTGCCAGCAGTGAAGGTGAGGGTAGCAATCAGCCCCAGCATTTT. Protein: CASSEGEGSNQPQHF.

V gene TRBV6-5 combines with J gene TRBJ1-1; 7 bases match TRBD1. The CDR3 consists of 14 residues. The J segment lost 5 bases and the V segment lost 6 bases, leaving 9 bases of the junction unmatched. Looked up from germline, CDR1 is MNHEY and CDR2 is SVGAGI. The CDR3 region is CASSFDRVVTEAFF. In nucleotides, the CDR3 is TGTGCCAGCAGCTTCGACAGGGTGGTGACTGAAGCTTTCTTT.

The chain joins TRBV5-6 to TRBJ2-3, with 7 nucleotides matching TRBD1. Germline CDR1 and CDR2: SGHDT and YYEEEE. The CDR3 runs 18 residues. V lost 1 base, J lost 0 bases, and 11 bases stayed unmatched. The CDR3 bases are TGTGCCAGCAGCTTGTTGACCACCGGGACAGAGAGCACAGATACGCAGTATTTT. This codes for CASSLLTTGTESTDTQYF.

The rearrangement uses TRBV7-8 and TRBJ2-3, with D maybe TRBD1 (6 bases). The germline V gene has CDR1 SGHVS and CDR2 FQNEAQ. The V end lost 5 bases, the J end lost 2 bases, and 14 bases lay between the germline ends. The CDR3 runs 15 residues. CDR3 loop: CASSNRDTITDTQYF. CDR3 nucleotides: TGTGCCAGCAGCAACCGGGACACAATCACAGATACGCAGTATTTT.

In this sample, this clone turned up a few times. Other DNA variants within this sample encode the same CDR3. This chain uses TRBV2 with TRBJ1-1; D unclear. Germline-derived CDR1 and CDR2 are SNHLY and FYNNEI. The V end was cut by 6 bases, the J end by 0 bases, with 8 bases between. The CDR3 extends over 13 amino acids. Written as DNA, the CDR3 is TGTGCCAGCAGGAGGGATATGAACACTGAAGCTTTCTTT. This codes for CASRRDMNTEAFF.

V gene TRBV6-5 combines with J gene TRBJ1-6; the D gene is possibly TRBD1 (5 bases). V was pared by 3 bases and J by 7 bases, with 10 bases between. There are 14 residues in the CDR3. Germline CDR1 is MNHEY and CDR2 is SVGAGI. CDR3 region: CASSYGTANSPLHF. The CDR3 DNA follows: TGTGCCAGCAGTTATGGGACTGCGAATTCACCCCTCCACTTT.

This clone showed up just once. The V and J genes are TRBV9 and TRBJ2-4; 8 nucleotides align to TRBD2. The CDR3 spans 18 residues. Trimming removed 0 bases from V and 5 bases from J; junction bases left unmatched: 13. Germline V lookup: CDR1 SGDLS, CDR2 YYNGEE. This CDR3 reads CASSVDPLGAGGENIQYF. The CDR3 coding sequence is TGTGCCAGCAGCGTAGACCCCCTTGGGGCGGGGGGAGAAAACATTCAGTACTTC.

The V call is TRBV15, the J call TRBJ2-5; D not certain. CDR3 length equals 15 residues. Looked up from germline, CDR1 is LNHNV and CDR2 is YYDKDF (reference sequence). V shed 0 bases and J shed 2 bases, with 10 bases lying between them. The DNA for the CDR3 is TGTGCCACCAGCAGAGACCGGGCCCCGCAAGAGACCCAGTACTTC. This translates into CATSRDRAPQETQYF.

The gene calls are TRBV5-1 and TRBJ2-2, with D possibly being TRBD1 or TRBD2 (5 bases each). CDR3 length: 16 amino acids. Per the germline V gene, CDR1 is SGHRS and CDR2 is YFSETQ. V was trimmed by 0 bases and J by 4 bases, leaving 13 bases between them. The CDR3 loop is CASSLEPGLFTGELFF. In DNA form, the CDR3 reads TGCGCCAGCAGCTTGGAACCGGGGCTCTTCACCGGGGAGCTGTTTTTT.

The chain is built from TRBV6-1 and TRBJ1-5, with TRBD1 matching 9 bases. With V trimmed by 6 bases and J by 4 bases, 7 bases remained unmatched. Germline V gives CDR1 MNHNS, CDR2 SASEGT. This CDR3 spans 15 amino acids. DNA for the CDR3: TGTGCCAGCAGCTCGGGACAGGGCGGAAATCAGCCCCAGCATTTT. Its protein product is CASSSGQGGNQPQHF.

This chain links TRBV5-1 with TRBJ2-7; tentative D call: TRBD2 (6 bases). CDR3 length: 16 residues. V was clipped by 4 bases and J by 0 bases, with 17 bases between them. Germline CDR1 SGHRS, CDR2 YFSETQ. The CDR3 DNA sequence: TGCGCCAGCAGCCTGGGGGGTAGCTCTAGCTCCTACGAGCAGTACTTC. Its protein is CASSLGGSSSSYEQYF.

This chain joins TRBV9 and TRBJ1-1; TRBD1 aligns across 7 bases. CDR3 length: 15 residues. J lost 2 bases, V lost 4 bases, and 8 bases had no gene match. Germline lookup yields CDR1 SGDLS and CDR2 YYNGEE. This CDR3 is CASSPNRGQNTEAFF. The DNA for the CDR3 is TGTGCCAGCAGCCCAAACAGGGGCCAAAACACTGAAGCTTTCTTT.

The chain is built from TRBV18 and TRBJ2-1; D unclear. Looked up from germline, CDR1 is KGHSH and CDR2 is LQKENI. Trimming stripped 2 bases from V and 0 bases from J, with 5 bases between. The CDR3 contains 14 residues. The CDR3 DNA reads TGTGCCAGCTCACCATTAAGCTCCTACAATGAGCAGTTCTTC. The encoded protein is CASSPLSSYNEQFF.

This clone is a singleton in its sample. This chain joins TRBV2 and TRBJ1-2, with 11 nucleotides matching TRBD1. The CDR3 loop spans 14 amino acids. Germline assignment: CDR1 SNHLY and CDR2 FYNNEI. The junction had 6 bases not matched to a gene; V was cut back by 6 bases and J by 6 bases. CDR3 amino acids: CASRQGQGADGYTF. CDR3 nucleotide sequence: TGTGCCAGCAGGCAAGGACAGGGGGCAGATGGCTACACCTTC.